One and the same sample provided the 18 T cell receptor beta chains below, sequenced in a study of blood T cell repertoires in COVID-19. The table came from immunoSEQ multiplex PCR; TCRdb's copy has only in-frame clones and leaves some out. Of approximately 210,000 clones listed, about 90% were seen once; the top ten hold 1.9%. The material sequenced was peripheral blood. These receptors were obtained from a man aged 40-49 years with active or convalescent COVID-19.

The gene calls are TRBV28 and TRBJ1-5, with D tentatively TRBD1 (5 bases). The germline CDR1 and CDR2 sequences are MDHEN and SYDVKM. The CDR3 totals 15 residues. Trimming removed 5 bases from V and 4 bases from J, with 15 bases in between. The CDR3 DNA reads TGTGCCAGCAGTCGAGGGGACGGGGGGAATCAGCCCCAGCATTTT. It encodes CASSRGDGGNQPQHF.

The chain joins TRBV28 to TRBJ2-7; D possibly corresponds to TRBD1 (6 bases). V was pared by 6 bases and J by 1 base, with 7 bases between. The CDR3 runs 12 residues. Germline V gives CDR1 MDHEN, CDR2 SYDVKM. The CDR3 loop reads CASRGGSYEQYF. The CDR3 DNA reads as TGTGCCAGCAGAGGGGGTTCCTACGAGCAGTACTTC. The full variable domain, with the rest looked up from reference TRBV28 and TRBJ2-7, is DVKVTQSSRYLVKRTGEKVFLECVQDMDHENMFWYRQDPGLGLRLIYFSYDVKMKEKGDIPEGYSVSREKKERFSLILESASTNQTSMYLCASRGGSYEQYFGPGTRLTVT.

This sequence joins TRBV2 and TRBJ1-1, with D possibly being TRBD1 (5 bases). Germline values: CDR1 SNHLY, CDR2 FYNNEI. The CDR3 totals 13 residues. Trimming stripped 8 bases from V and 1 base from J, with 11 bases between. The CDR3 sequence: CASQQVPNTEAFF. The CDR3 DNA follows: TGTGCCAGCCAACAGGTCCCGAACACTGAAGCTTTCTTT.

This clone was seen only once. This chain links TRBV5-1 with TRBJ1-1; 7 positions agree with TRBD1. The germline V gene encodes CDR1 SGHRS and CDR2 YFSETQ. The CDR3 is 15 residues long. J gave up 4 bases and V 4 bases, and 10 bases lay outside the gene matches. This chain's CDR3 is CASSRAEGAGTEAFF. CDR3 nucleotide sequence: TGCGCCAGCAGCCGAGCCGAGGGGGCAGGCACTGAAGCTTTCTTT.

The genes are TRBV12-2 and TRBJ1-2; TRBD1, the table's D call, was not compared with the DNA. TRBV12-2 is a listed pseudogene. The CDR3 loop spans 17 amino acids. CDR3: CASRLASPDRGVAGYTF. In DNA form, the CDR3 reads TGTGCAAGTCGCTTAGCGTCCCCGGACAGGGGGGTGGCTGGCTACACCTTC.

The chain is built from TRBV11-2 and TRBJ1-1; a possible D gene is TRBD1 (6 bases). The CDR3 runs to 15 residues. The germline V gene encodes CDR1 SGHAT and CDR2 FQNNGV. Trimming removed 3 bases from V and 0 bases from J, with 11 bases in between. The CDR3 loop is CASSFSGAVNTEAFF. As DNA, the CDR3 is TGTGCCAGCAGCTTCTCAGGGGCCGTGAACACTGAAGCTTTCTTT.

The chain links TRBV19 to TRBJ1-1, with 8 bases fitting TRBD1. The CDR3 sequence is 14 residues long. Germline CDR1 is LNHDA and CDR2 is SQIVND (reference sequence). Trimming cost V 6 bases and J 4 bases; bases outside gene matches: 7. The CDR3 coding sequence is TGTGCCAGTAGCCCGGCCGACAGGGGCACTGAAGCTTTCTTT. This codes for CASSPADRGTEAFF.

The chain uses TRBV7-3 and TRBJ2-3, with 11 nucleotides matching TRBD2. The CDR3 contains 15 residues. Germline values: CDR1 SGHTA, CDR2 FQGTGA. With V trimmed by 5 bases and J by 6 bases, 7 bases remained unmatched. This CDR3 reads CASSTGLAVGDTQYF. The CDR3 nucleotides read TGTGCCAGCAGCACGGGACTAGCGGTGGGGGATACGCAGTATTTT.

The chain recombines TRBV10-2 with TRBJ1-6; D not certain. The CDR3 has 15 residues. Deletions cut 2 bases from V and 7 bases from J, with 12 bases between. In germline, CDR1 is WSHSY, CDR2 SAAADI. The DNA for the CDR3 is TGCGCCAGCAGTGAGCAGGTTGGCAAAAATTCACCCCTCCACTTT. Translating it yields CASSEQVGKNSPLHF.

This clone appeared a few times. The chain links TRBV5-1 to TRBJ1-2; 8 bases map to TRBD1. This CDR3 spans 14 amino acids. Germline CDR1 reads SGHRS; CDR2 reads YFSETQ. Losses at the gene ends were 4 bases for V and 5 bases for J; bases not matched to a gene: 7. The CDR3 coding sequence is TGCGCCAGCAGCAGGGGACAGGAGGGGTATGGCTACACCTTC. The encoded protein is CASSRGQEGYGYTF. Drawing the rest from reference TRBV5-1 and TRBJ1-2, the complete variable domain is KAGVTQTPRYLIKTRGQQVTLSCSPISGHRSVSWYQQTPGQGLQFLFEYFSETQRNKGNFPGRFSGRQFSNSRSEMNVSTLELGDSALYLCASSRGQEGYGYTFGSGTRLTVV.

V usage is TRBV2 and J usage is TRBJ2-7; 9 bases are a match to TRBD2. With 3 bases clipped from V and 2 bases from J, the junction kept 5 bases outside the gene matches. Germline CDR1 and CDR2: SNHLY and FYNNEI. The CDR3 loop spans 15 amino acids. CDR3 nucleotides: TGTGCCAGCAGTGAGGAGGGACTAGCTACCTACGAGCAGTACTTC. Its protein product is CASSEEGLATYEQYF.

V gene TRBV5-1 combines with J gene TRBJ1-4; D is uncertain. The CDR3 length is 14 residues. Germline assignment: CDR1 SGHRS and CDR2 YFSETQ. V lost 0 bases, J lost 7 bases, and 10 bases lay in between. In DNA form, the CDR3 reads TGCGCCAGCAGCTTGGAGAGCTTTTCTGAAAAACTGTTTTTT. Residues: CASSLESFSEKLFF. Full variable domain (rest looked up from reference TRBV5-1 and TRBJ1-4): KAGVTQTPRYLIKTRGQQVTLSCSPISGHRSVSWYQQTPGQGLQFLFEYFSETQRNKGNFPGRFSGRQFSNSRSEMNVSTLELGDSALYLCASSLESFSEKLFFGSGTQLSVL.

This clone was seen just once. CDR3 region: CASSPRTGPRNNQPQHF. Written as DNA, the CDR3 is TGTGCCAGTAGTCCCCGGACAGGGCCGCGAAACAATCAGCCCCAGCATTTT. The chain recombines TRBV19 with TRBJ1-5, with 8 nucleotides matching TRBD1. The CDR3 has 17 amino acids. The V gene end was trimmed by 5 bases and the J gene end by 3 bases; junction bases not matched to a gene: 12. Germline CDR1 LNHDA, CDR2 SQIVND (reference sequence).

V gene TRBV5-6 combines with J gene TRBJ1-2, with a tentative D call TRBD1 (5 bases). In germline, CDR1 is SGHDT, CDR2 YYEEEE. CDR3 length equals 11 residues. V was trimmed by 4 bases and J by 9 bases, leaving 10 bases between them. The CDR3 bases are TGTGCCAGCAGCCGTCGACAGAGCTACACCTTC. It specifies CASSRRQSYTF.

This chain links TRBV9 with TRBJ2-5, with a tentative D call TRBD2 (5 bases). The V gene lost 0 bases and the J gene lost 2 bases, with 8 bases spanning the gap. The CDR3 is made up of 14 amino acids. CDR1 is SGDLS and CDR2 is YYNGEE in the germline V gene. The CDR3 nucleotides are TGTGCCAGCAGCGTAGGAGGGCAACAAGAGACCCAGTACTTC. The encoded protein is CASSVGGQQETQYF.

This clone turned up a few times. The gene calls are TRBV2 and TRBJ2-7, with TRBD1 identical over 7 bases. The CDR3 is 12 amino acids. V lost 7 bases, J lost 3 bases, and 3 bases stayed unmatched. In germline, CDR1 is SNHLY, CDR2 FYNNEI. Here the CDR3 reads CASKGQSYEQYF. The CDR3 nucleotides read TGTGCCAGCAAGGGACAGAGCTACGAGCAGTACTTC. The variable domain in full, with the rest retrieved from reference TRBV2 and TRBJ2-7, is EPEVTQTPSHQVTQMGQEVILRCVPISNHLYFYWYRQILGQKVEFLVSFYNNEISEKSEIFDDQFSVERPDGSNFTLKIRSTKLEDSAMYFCASKGQSYEQYFGPGTRLTVT.

The chain is built from TRBV19 and TRBJ2-1; 15 bases line up with TRBD2. Germline-derived CDR1 and CDR2 are LNHDA and SQIVND (reference sequence). CDR3 length: 17 amino acids. V lost 3 bases and J lost 7; bases outside the gene matches: 7. CDR3 protein: CASSIGRTSGRVNEQFF. DNA for the CDR3: TGTGCCAGTAGTATCGGCCGGACTAGCGGGAGGGTAAATGAGCAGTTCTTC.

The CDR3 loop reads CASSPIWAGGSYEQYF. The CDR3 DNA sequence: TGTGCCAGCAGTCCTATATGGGCAGGGGGATCCTACGAGCAGTACTTC. V and J are TRBV27 and TRBJ2-7; TRBD1 matches 7 bases. This CDR3 has 16 residues. Germline trimming cut 5 bases from V and 1 base from J; bases unmatched to any gene: 11. The germline CDR1 and CDR2 sequences are MNHEY and SMNVEV (reference sequence).